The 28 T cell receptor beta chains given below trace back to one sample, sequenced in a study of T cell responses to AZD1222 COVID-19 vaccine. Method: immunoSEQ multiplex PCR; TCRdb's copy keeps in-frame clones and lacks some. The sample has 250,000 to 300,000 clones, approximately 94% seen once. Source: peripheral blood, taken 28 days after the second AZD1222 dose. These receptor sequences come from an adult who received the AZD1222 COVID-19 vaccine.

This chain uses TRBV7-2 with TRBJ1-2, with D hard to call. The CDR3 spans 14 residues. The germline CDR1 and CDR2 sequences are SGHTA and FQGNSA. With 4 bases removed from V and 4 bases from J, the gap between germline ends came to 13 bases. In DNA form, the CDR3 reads TGTGCCAGCAGCTCCCCCAGACACTCCTATGGCTACACCTTC. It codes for CASSSPRHSYGYTF.

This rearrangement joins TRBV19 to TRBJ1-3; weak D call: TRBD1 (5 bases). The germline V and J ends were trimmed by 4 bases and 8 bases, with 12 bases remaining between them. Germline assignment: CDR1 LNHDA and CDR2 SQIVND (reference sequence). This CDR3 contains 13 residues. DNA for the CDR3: TGTGCCAGTAGTAAGTTCCCGGGACACACCATATATTTT. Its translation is CASSKFPGHTIYF.

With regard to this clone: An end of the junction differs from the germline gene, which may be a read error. Here the CDR3 DNA reads TGTCCCAGCAGCACACGACAGGGGGCCCTACTTGGCTACACCTTC. As protein: CPSSTRQGALLGYTF. The chain recombines TRBV28 with TRBJ1-2, with 10 bases that match TRBD1. The germline V gene encodes CDR1 MDHEN and CDR2 SYDVKM. The CDR3 sequence is 15 residues long.

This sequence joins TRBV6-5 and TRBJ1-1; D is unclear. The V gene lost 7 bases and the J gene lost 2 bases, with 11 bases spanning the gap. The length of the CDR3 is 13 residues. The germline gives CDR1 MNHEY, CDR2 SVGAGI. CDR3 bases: TGTGCCAGCATGCTAGGAACTAACACTGAAGCTTTCTTT. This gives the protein CASMLGTNTEAFF.

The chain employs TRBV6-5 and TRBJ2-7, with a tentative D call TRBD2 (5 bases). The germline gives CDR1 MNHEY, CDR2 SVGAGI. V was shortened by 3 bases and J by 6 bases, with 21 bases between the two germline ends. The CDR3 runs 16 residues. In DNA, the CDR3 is TGTGCCAGCAGTTATACGTCGGCCCGGGGTTCTTCCGAGCAGTACTTC. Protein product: CASSYTSARGSSEQYF.

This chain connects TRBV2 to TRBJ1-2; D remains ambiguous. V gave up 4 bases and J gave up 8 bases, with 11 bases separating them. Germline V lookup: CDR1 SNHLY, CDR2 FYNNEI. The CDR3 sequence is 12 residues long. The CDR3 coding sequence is TGTGCCAGCAGTGTCATGCCGCGGGGCTACACCTTC. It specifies CASSVMPRGYTF.

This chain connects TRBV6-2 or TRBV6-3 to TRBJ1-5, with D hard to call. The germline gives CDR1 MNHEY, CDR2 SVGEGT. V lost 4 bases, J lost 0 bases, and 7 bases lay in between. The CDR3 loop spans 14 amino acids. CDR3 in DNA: TGTGCCAGCAGTTTCCTATCTAGCAATCAGCCCCAGCATTTT. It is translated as CASSFLSSNQPQHF.

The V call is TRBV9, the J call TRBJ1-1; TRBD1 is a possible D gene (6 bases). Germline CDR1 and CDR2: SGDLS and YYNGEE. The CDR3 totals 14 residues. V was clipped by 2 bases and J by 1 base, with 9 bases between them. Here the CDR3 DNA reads TGTGCCAGCAGCGTGGGACACCGGAACACTGAAGCTTTCTTT. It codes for CASSVGHRNTEAFF.

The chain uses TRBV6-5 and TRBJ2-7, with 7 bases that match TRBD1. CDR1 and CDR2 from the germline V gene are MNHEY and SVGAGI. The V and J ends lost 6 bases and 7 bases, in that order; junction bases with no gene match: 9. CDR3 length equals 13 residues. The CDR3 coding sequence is TGTGCCAGCAGCCGGGACAGTCTAGGGGAGCAGTACTTC. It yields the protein CASSRDSLGEQYF.

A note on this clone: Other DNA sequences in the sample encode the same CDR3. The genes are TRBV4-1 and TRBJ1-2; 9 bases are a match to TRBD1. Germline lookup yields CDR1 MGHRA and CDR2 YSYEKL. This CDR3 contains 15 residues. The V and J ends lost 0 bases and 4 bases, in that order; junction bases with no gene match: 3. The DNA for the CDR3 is TGCGCCAGCAGCCAAGATGACAGGGGGTTCTATGGCTACACCTTC. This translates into CASSQDDRGFYGYTF.

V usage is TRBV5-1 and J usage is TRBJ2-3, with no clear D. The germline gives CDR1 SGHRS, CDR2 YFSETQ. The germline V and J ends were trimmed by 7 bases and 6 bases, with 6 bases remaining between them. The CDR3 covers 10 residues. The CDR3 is CASVGDTQYF. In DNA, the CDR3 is TGCGCCAGCGTCGGGGATACGCAGTATTTT. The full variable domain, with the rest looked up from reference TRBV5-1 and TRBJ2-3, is KAGVTQTPRYLIKTRGQQVTLSCSPISGHRSVSWYQQTPGQGLQFLFEYFSETQRNKGNFPGRFSGRQFSNSRSEMNVSTLELGDSALYLCASVGDTQYFGPGTRLTVL.

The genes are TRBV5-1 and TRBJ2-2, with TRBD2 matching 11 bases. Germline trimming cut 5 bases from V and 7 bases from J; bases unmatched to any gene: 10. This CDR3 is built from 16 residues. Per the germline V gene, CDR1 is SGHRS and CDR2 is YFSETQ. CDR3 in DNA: TGCGCCAGCAGTCACCTCACGGGACTAGCGGACGGGGAGCTGTTTTTT. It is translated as CASSHLTGLADGELFF.

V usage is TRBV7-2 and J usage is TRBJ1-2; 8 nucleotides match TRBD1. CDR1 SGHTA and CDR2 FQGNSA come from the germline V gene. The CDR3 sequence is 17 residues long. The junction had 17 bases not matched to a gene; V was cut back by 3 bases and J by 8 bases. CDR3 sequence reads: CASSFTATTGGREGYTF. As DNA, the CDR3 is TGTGCCAGCAGCTTTACCGCAACTACAGGGGGAAGAGAAGGCTACACCTTC.

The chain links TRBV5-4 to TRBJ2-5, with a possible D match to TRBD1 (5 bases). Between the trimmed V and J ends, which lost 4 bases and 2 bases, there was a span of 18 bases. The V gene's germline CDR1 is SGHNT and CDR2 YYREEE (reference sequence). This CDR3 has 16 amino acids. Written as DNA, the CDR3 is TGTGCCAGCAGCCGCCCTACAAGGGGCGTTCAAGAGACCCAGTACTTC. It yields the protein CASSRPTRGVQETQYF.

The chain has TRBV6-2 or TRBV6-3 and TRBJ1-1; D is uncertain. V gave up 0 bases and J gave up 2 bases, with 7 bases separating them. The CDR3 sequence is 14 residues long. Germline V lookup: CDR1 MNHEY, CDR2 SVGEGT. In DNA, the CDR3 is TGTGCCAGCAGTTACTCGGGCCGAAACACTGAAGCTTTCTTT. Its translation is CASSYSGRNTEAFF.

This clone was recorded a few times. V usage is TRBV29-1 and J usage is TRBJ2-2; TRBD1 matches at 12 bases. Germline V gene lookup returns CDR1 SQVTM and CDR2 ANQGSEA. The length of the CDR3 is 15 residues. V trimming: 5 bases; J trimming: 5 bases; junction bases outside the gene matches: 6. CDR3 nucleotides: TGCAGCGTTAGGGGACAGGGGGCAGGGACCGGGGAGCTGTTTTTT. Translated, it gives CSVRGQGAGTGELFF.

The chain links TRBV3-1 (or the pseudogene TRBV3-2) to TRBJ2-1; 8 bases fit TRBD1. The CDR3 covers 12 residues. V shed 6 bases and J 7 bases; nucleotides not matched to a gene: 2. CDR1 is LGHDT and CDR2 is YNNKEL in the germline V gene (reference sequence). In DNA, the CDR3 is TGTGCCAGCAGGGACAGGGAAAATGAGCAGTTCTTC. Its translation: CASRDRENEQFF.

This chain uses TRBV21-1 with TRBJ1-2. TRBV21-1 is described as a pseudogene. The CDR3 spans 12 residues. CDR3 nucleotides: TGTGCCAGCCTCAGGGGAGGATGCGGCTACACCTTC. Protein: CASLRGGCGYTF.

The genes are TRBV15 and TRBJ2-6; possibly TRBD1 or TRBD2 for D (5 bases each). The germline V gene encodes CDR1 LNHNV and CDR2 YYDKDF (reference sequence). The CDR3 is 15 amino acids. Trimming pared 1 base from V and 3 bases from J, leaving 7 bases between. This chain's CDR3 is CATSRAGRGANVLTF. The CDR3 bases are TGTGCCACCAGCAGAGCGGGACGTGGGGCCAACGTCCTGACTTTC.

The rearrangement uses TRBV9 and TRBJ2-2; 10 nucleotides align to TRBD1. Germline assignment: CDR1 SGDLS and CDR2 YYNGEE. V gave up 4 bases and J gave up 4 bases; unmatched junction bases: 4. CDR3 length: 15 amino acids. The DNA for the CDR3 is TGTGCCAGCAGCTCCCGGGACAGGGGCACCGGGGAGCTGTTTTTT. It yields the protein CASSSRDRGTGELFF. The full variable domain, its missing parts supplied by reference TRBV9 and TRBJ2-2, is DSGVTQTPKHLITATGQRVTLRCSPRSGDLSVYWYQQSLDQGLQFLIQYYNGEERAKGNILERFSAQQFPDLHSELNLSSLELGDSALYFCASSSRDRGTGELFFGEGSRLTVL.

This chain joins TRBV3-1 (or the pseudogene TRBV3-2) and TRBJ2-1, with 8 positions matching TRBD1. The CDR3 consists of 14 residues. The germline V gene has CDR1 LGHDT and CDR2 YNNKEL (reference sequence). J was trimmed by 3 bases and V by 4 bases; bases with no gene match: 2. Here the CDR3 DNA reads TGTGCCAGCAGCCCCGGACAGGGCTACAATGAGCAGTTCTTC. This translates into CASSPGQGYNEQFF.

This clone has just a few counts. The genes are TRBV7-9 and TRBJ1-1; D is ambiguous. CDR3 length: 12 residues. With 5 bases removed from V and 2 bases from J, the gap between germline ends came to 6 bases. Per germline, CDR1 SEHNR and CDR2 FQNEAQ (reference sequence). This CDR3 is CASSTVNTEAFF. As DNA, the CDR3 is TGTGCCAGCAGCACAGTAAACACTGAAGCTTTCTTT.

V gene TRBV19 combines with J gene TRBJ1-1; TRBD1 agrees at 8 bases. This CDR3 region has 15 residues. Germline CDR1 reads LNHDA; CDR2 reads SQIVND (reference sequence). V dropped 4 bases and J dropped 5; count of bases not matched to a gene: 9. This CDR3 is CASSREQGAWTEAFF. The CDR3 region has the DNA TGTGCCAGTAGTAGGGAGCAGGGGGCTTGGACTGAAGCTTTCTTT.

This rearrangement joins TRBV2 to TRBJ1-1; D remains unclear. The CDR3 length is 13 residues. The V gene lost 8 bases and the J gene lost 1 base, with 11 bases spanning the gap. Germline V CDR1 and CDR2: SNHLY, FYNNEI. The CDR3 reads CASGSVANTEAFF. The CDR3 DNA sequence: TGTGCCAGCGGCTCGGTTGCGAACACTGAAGCTTTCTTT.

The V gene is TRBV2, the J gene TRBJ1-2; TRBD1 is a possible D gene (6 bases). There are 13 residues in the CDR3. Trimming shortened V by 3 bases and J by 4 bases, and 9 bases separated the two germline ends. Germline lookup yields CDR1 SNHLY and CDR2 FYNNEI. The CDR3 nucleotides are TGTGCCAGCAGTGAGACAGGCCTCTATGGCTACACCTTC. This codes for CASSETGLYGYTF.

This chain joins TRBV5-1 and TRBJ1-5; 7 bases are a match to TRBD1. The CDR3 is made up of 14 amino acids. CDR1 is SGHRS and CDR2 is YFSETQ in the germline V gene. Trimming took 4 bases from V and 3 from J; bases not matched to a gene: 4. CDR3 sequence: CASSPQGDNQPQHF. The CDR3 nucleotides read TGCGCCAGCAGCCCTCAGGGGGACAATCAGCCCCAGCATTTT.

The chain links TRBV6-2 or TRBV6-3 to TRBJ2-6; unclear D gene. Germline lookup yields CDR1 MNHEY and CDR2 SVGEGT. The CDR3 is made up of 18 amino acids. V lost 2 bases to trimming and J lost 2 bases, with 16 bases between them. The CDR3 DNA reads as TGTGCCAGCAGTTACCCCACCAGAGGTGGCCCTGGGGCCAACGTCCTGACTTTC. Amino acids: CASSYPTRGGPGANVLTF.

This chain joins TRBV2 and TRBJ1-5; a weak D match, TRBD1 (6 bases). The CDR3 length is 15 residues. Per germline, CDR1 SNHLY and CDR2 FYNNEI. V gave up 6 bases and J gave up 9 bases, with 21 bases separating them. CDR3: CASSPLMGAFSPQHF. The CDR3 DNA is TGTGCCAGCAGCCCCCTGATGGGGGCTTTTTCGCCCCAGCATTTT.